This T cell receptor (beta chain) was sequenced in a study of shared T cell receptors in the human thymus. Trimming removed 0 bases from V and 9 bases from J, with 17 bases in between. The V gene's germline CDR1 is LNHNV and CDR2 YYDKDF (reference sequence). CDR3 length equals 15 residues. Assay used: immunoSEQ multiplex PCR; TCRdb lists only in-frame clones, some missing. This table has 700,000 or so clones, approximately 83% appearing once. These data were likewise used in another study, on human thymus T cells.

This sequence was found in a girl in the first two years of life with a congenital heart defect. Sequencing was done on a sample of thymocytes. The J gene is TRBJ1-2, the V gene TRBV15, with a tentative D call TRBD1 (5 bases). The CDR3 sequence: CATSRDGGLLGSYTF. The CDR3, as DNA: TGTGCCACCAGCAGAGACGGGGGTTTGCTAGGTAGCTACACCTTC.